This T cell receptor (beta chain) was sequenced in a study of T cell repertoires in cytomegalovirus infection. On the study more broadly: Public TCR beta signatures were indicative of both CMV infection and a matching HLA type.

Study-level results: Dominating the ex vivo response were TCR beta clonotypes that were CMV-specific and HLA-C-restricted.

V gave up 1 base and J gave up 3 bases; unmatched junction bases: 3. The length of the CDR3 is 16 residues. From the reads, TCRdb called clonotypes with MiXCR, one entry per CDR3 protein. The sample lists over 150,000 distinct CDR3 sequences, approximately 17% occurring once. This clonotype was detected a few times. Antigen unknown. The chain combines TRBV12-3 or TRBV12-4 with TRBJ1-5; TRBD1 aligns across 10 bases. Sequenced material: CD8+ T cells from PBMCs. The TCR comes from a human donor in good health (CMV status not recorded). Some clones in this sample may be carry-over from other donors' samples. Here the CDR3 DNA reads TGTGCCAGCAGTTTAGGGACAGGGGGGTACAATCAGCCCCAGCATTTT. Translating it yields CASSLGTGGYNQPQHF.